Listed below are T cell receptor beta chains from one sample, sequenced in a study of STAT3 mutations in large granular lymphocyte leukemia. Clones were read by immunoSEQ multiplex PCR, and TCRdb kept only the in-frame ones, dropping some. The sample has 15,000 to 19,000 clones, around 90% seen once. Sequencing was performed on peripheral blood mononuclear cells. The receptors come from a woman in her forties or fifties with T-cell large granular lymphocyte leukemia. Some clones in this sample may be carry-over from other donors' samples. The CDR3 runs from the conserved cysteine through the conserved F or W. Fields, in order: J gene, V gene, clone size, D gene, CDR3 protein, CDR3 DNA. D genes are given only for firm matches. The listing skips clone size in some rows; elsewhere it reads once, few, many or a size class.

TRBJ1-2	TRBV29-1	-	TRBD1	CSVEPRDRGYGYTF	TGCAGCGTTGAACCAAGGGACAGGGGGTATGGCTACACCTTC
TRBJ1-1	TRBV30	few	TRBD1	CAWRRQGGFEAFF	TGTGCCTGGAGAAGACAGGGGGGATTTGAAGCTTTCTTT
TRBJ2-1	TRBV7-9	once	-	CASSLVGNEQFF	TGTGCCAGCAGCTTAGTAGGGAATGAGCAGTTCTTC
TRBJ1-1	TRBV28	-	-	CASRPRGNTEAFF	TGTGCCAGCAGACCCCGGGGAAATACTGAAGCTTTCTTT
TRBJ2-3	TRBV14	-	-	CASSRALPSYRVTRDTQYF	TGTGCCAGCAGCCGTGCTCTTCCGTCTTATCGCGTTACTCGTGATACGCAGTATTTT
TRBJ1-2	TRBV19	few	-	CASSRDRANYGYTF	TGTGCCAGTAGCCGGGACCGAGCTAACTATGGCTACACCTTC
TRBJ2-7	TRBV6-6	-	TRBD2	CASSSGTSGTYEQYF	TGTGCCAGCAGTTCCGGGACTAGCGGTACCTACGAGCAGTACTTC
TRBJ2-5	TRBV18	-	TRBD2	CASSQGGGRSGRETQYF	TGTGCCAGCTCGCAGGGCGGCGGACGTAGCGGGAGGGAGACCCAGTACTTC
TRBJ1-2	TRBV5-5	-	TRBD1	CASSLAGTGGGGYTF	TGTGCCAGCAGCTTGGCCGGGACAGGGGGTGGTGGCTACACCTTC
TRBJ2-5	TRBV29-1	-	-	CSVVVPVLARQKETQYF	TGCAGCGTTGTAGTACCCGTTTTAGCCCGTCAGAAAGAGACCCAGTACTTC
TRBJ1-4	TRBV28	-	-	CASSWGQFRELFF	TGTGCCAGCAGTTGGGGTCAGTTTCGGGAACTGTTTTTT
TRBJ1-2	TRBV5-1	-	TRBD1	CASSLGWDRGRSDGYTF	TGCGCCAGCAGCTTGGGTTGGGACAGGGGTCGATCGGATGGCTACACCTTC
TRBJ2-1	TRBV6-5	-	-	CASIGAGNEQFF	TGTGCCAGCATTGGGGCAGGCAATGAGCAGTTCTTC
TRBJ2-7	TRBV4-3	-	-	CASSQGAASSYEQYF	TGCGCCAGCAGCCAAGGAGCGGCTAGCTCCTACGAGCAGTACTTC
TRBJ1-4	TRBV5-1	-	-	CASSYGRDLNEKLFF	TGCGCCAGCAGCTATGGCCGGGATTTAAATGAAAAACTGTTTTTT
TRBJ2-2	TRBV18	-	-	CASSSDMGLLTGELFF	TGTGCCAGCTCATCTGACATGGGGTTGCTGACCGGGGAGCTGTTTTTT
TRBJ2-1	TRBV7-2	-	-	CASSLRELRGDEQFF	TGTGCCAGCAGCTTACGGGAGTTAAGGGGGGATGAGCAGTTCTTC
TRBJ1-1	TRBV15	-	-	CATSDGGVNTEAFF	TGTGCCACCTCCGACGGGGGGGTGAACACTGAAGCTTTCTTT
TRBJ1-2	TRBV7-9	-	-	CASSYDGNYGYTF	TGTGCCAGCAGCTATGACGGTAACTATGGCTACACCTTC
TRBJ1-2	TRBV18	-	TRBD1	CATTGDRDYGYTF	TGTGCCACCACAGGGGACAGGGACTATGGCTACACCTTC
TRBJ2-5	TRBV5-4	-	TRBD2	CASSFGGSPETQYF	TGTGCCAGCAGCTTCGGCGGGAGCCCAGAGACCCAGTACTTC
TRBJ2-3	TRBV5-1	-	TRBD1	CASSGGPGQGGTDTQYF	TGCGCCAGCAGCGGCGGCCCGGGACAGGGAGGTACAGATACGCAGTATTTT
TRBJ2-1	TRBV29-1	once	TRBD2	CSATLGLAGVYDEQFF	TGCAGCGCGACCCTGGGGCTAGCGGGAGTATACGATGAGCAGTTCTTC
TRBJ2-3	TRBV19	-	TRBD1	CASLDRGRVDTQYF	TGTGCCAGTCTGGACAGGGGGAGAGTTGATACGCAGTATTTT
TRBJ1-1	TRBV6-1	-	-	CASSGTNKGPNTEAFF	TGTGCCAGCAGTGGGACCAACAAGGGTCCAAACACTGAAGCTTTCTTT
TRBJ2-7	TRBV19	-	TRBD2	CASSALAVLSYEQYF	TGTGCCAGTAGTGCACTAGCGGTTCTCTCCTACGAGCAGTACTTC
TRBJ1-1	TRBV29-1	once	-	CSVEEQEGTEAFF	TGCAGCGTTGAAGAGCAGGAGGGCACTGAAGCTTTCTTT
TRBJ2-7	TRBV11-2	-	TRBD1	CASSLVTGGSYEQYF	TGTGCCAGCAGCTTAGTAACAGGGGGCAGCTACGAGCAGTACTTC
TRBJ1-4	TRBV27	-	-	CASSFGRGNEKLFF	TGTGCCAGCAGTTTCGGACGGGGTAATGAAAAACTGTTTTTT
TRBJ1-5	TRBV19	few	TRBD1	CASTLGQGIWPQHF	TGTGCCAGTACCCTGGGACAGGGAATATGGCCCCAGCATTTT
TRBJ2-1	TRBV29-1	-	TRBD1	CSVGGGQGAYNEQFF	TGCAGCGTTGGAGGTGGACAGGGGGCCTACAATGAGCAGTTCTTC
TRBJ2-7	TRBV18	once	-	CASSPLIREDEQYF	TGTGCCAGCTCACCGTTGATTAGAGAGGACGAGCAGTACTTC
TRBJ1-5	TRBV7-8	-	-	CASSLVQGPNQPQHF	TGTGCCAGCAGCTTAGTCCAGGGGCCGAATCAGCCCCAGCATTTT
TRBJ2-7	TRBV27	-	-	CASSHTSYEQYF	TGTGCCAGCAGTCACACCTCCTACGAGCAGTACTTC
TRBJ2-3	TRBV18	-	-	CASSSGTTDTQYF	TGTGCCAGCTCATCCGGGACTACAGATACGCAGTATTTT
TRBJ2-1	TRBV27	-	TRBD1	CASSTGFRINEQFF	TGTGCCAGCTCGACAGGGTTCAGGATCAATGAGCAGTTCTTC
TRBJ2-3	TRBV11-2	-	-	CASSPGRFSGSTDTQYF	TGTGCCAGCAGCCCAGGCCGCTTCTCCGGGAGCACAGATACGCAGTATTTT
TRBJ2-7	TRBV20-1	-	-	CSPAHSGEQYF	TGCAGTCCAGCCCATAGCGGCGAGCAGTACTTC
TRBJ2-2	TRBV9	-	-	CASSAHNTGELFF	TGTGCCAGCAGCGCCCATAACACCGGGGAGCTGTTTTTT
TRBJ1-2	TRBV18	-	TRBD1	CASSPGTGNGYTF	TGTGCCAGCTCACCCGGGACAGGGAATGGCTACACCTTC
TRBJ2-7	TRBV27	-	TRBD1	CASSRGQGGYEQYF	TGTGCCAGCAGTAGGGGACAGGGGGGGTACGAGCAGTACTTC
TRBJ2-7	TRBV9	-	TRBD1	CASSVEGGQGRGNEQYF	TGTGCCAGCAGCGTAGAGGGAGGACAGGGGCGGGGGAACGAGCAGTACTTC
TRBJ1-5	TRBV28	-	TRBD1	CASSPTGISNQPQHF	TGTGCCAGCAGTCCGACAGGGATAAGCAATCAGCCCCAGCATTTT